The entry below gives a single TCR beta chain sequence along with its context. This CDR3 comprises 16 residues. Trimming removed 6 bases at V and 1 base at J, with 18 bases between. Per the germline V gene, CDR1 is SEHNR and CDR2 is FQNEAQ (reference sequence). Original data processing: Amplification with reference gene primers provided the estimates of nucleated cell counts. TCRdb's copy holds only in-frame clones and misses some; the assay was immunoSEQ multiplex PCR. That table gives V, J and clone size, and the DNA gave D and trimming. The table has about 290,000 clones, roughly nine tenths seen once. These data are taken from a study of blood T cell repertoires in COVID-19. Study details: T cells, B-cell-depleted T cells, or PBMCs supplied cDNA or gDNA.

Patients at the Seattle site were enrolled during active infection and followed longitudinally. The clonotype comes from a woman younger than 45 with COVID-19, enrolled during active disease. This chain connects TRBV7-9 to TRBJ1-1; TRBD1 might be the D (5 bases). Source material: peripheral blood. The CDR3 DNA follows: TGTGCCAGCAGGAAGGAGACGACAGCGCCGAACACTGAAGCTTTCTTT. It is translated as CASRKETTAPNTEAFF.